These 4 T cell receptor beta chains share one sample of origin, sequenced in a study of T-cell reconstitution after alpha-beta-depleted transplantation in children. Library preparation (for TCRbeta) was performed with unique molecular identifiers. TCRdb fed the PCR reads into MiXCR, producing one record per CDR3 protein. This sample has 200,000 to 250,000 distinct CDR3 sequences, with approximately 12% found just once. The material sequenced was PBMCs from the stem cell graft donor, taken from the stem cell graft. The receptors derive from a human donor who donated a stem cell graft to a child with acute lymphoblastic leukemia.

This clonotype occurred many times. The chain recombines TRBV27 with TRBJ1-1, with D hard to call. V was cut by 7 bases and J by 1 base, with 13 bases left in between. This CDR3 is 14 amino acids long. The germline V gene encodes CDR1 MNHEY and CDR2 SMNVEV (reference sequence). CDR3 DNA sequence: TGTGCCAGCAAAATTCTTAGTACGAACACTGAAGCTTTCTTT. Its translation is CASKILSTNTEAFF.

This clonotype was recorded many times. This chain connects TRBV20-1 to TRBJ2-3; D call uncertain. Trimming stripped 3 bases from V and 5 bases from J, with 21 bases between. The CDR3 contains 16 residues. Germline CDR1 DFQATT, CDR2 SNEGSKA (reference sequence). The CDR3 coding sequence is TGCAGTGCTAGTAGGGTCGCGGCTATACCCTTAGATACGCAGTATTTT. It specifies CSASRVAAIPLDTQYF.

At least ten counts were recorded for this clonotype. The chain combines TRBV6-5 with TRBJ1-3; D gene uncertain. The V and J ends lost 10 bases and 0 bases respectively, with 7 bases between them. Germline values: CDR1 MNHEY, CDR2 SVGAGI. The CDR3 has 12 amino acids. CDR3 sequence: CATVSSGNTIYF. Written as DNA, the CDR3 is TGTGCCACCGTGAGCTCTGGAAACACCATATATTTT.

This clonotype was seen ten or more times. CDR3 DNA sequence: TGCAGCGTTGAGACAGGACAGGGTGGCAATCAGCCCCAGCATTTT. Translation gives CSVETGQGGNQPQHF. V is TRBV29-1 and J is TRBJ1-5; 8 nucleotides match TRBD1. After removal of 3 bases from V and 2 bases from J, the junction contained 6 bases not matched to a gene. Germline values: CDR1 SQVTM, CDR2 ANQGSEA. CDR3 length equals 15 residues.